This TCR beta chain was found in a study of T cell repertoires in cytomegalovirus infection. About the study: Shared public TCR beta signatures pointed to both CMV infection and a matching HLA type. Whole-study results and caveats: In two of eight donors, the top clonotype was HLA-C-restricted CMV-specific. Accumulated public TCR beta family frequency recognized individuals carrying CMV together with the relevant HLA.

This clonotype was seen repeatedly, ten times or more. Its antigen is not known. TCRdb redid the calling of the reads with MiXCR, one entry per CDR3 protein. The repertoire includes more than 90,000 distinct CDR3 sequences, 9.5% to 13% of them detected once, and about 32% sits in the top ten. Germline V CDR1 and CDR2: SGHTA, FQGNSA. The CDR3 is 16 amino acids. Germline trimming cut 5 bases from V and 12 bases from J; bases unmatched to any gene: 16. V usage is TRBV7-2 and J usage is TRBJ2-1; 10 bases line up with TRBD1. The receptor was isolated from a human donor in good health (CMV status not recorded). Some clones in this sample may be carry-over from other donors' samples. Sequenced input: PBMCs, sequenced either directly or after in vitro stimulation (not recorded which). The CDR3 bases are TGTGCCAGCAGCGGATCCCGGGACAGGGGCTCACGCGGGCAGTTCTTC. Encoded protein: CASSGSRDRGSRGQFF. The variable domain in full, with the rest retrieved from reference TRBV7-2 and TRBJ2-1, is GAGVSQSPSNKVTEKGKDVELRCDPISGHTALYWYRQSLGQGLEFLIYFQGNSAPDKSGLPSDRFSAERTGGSVSTLTIQRTQQEDSAVYLCASSGSRDRGSRGQFFGPGTRLTVL.